This TCR beta chain derives from a study of cytomegalovirus exposure and HLA in healthy donors. CDR1 and CDR2 (germline): SEHNR, FQNEAQ (reference sequence). The CDR3 sequence is 15 residues long. The study ran its PCR with 60 Vbeta and 13 Jbeta primers. Profiled with immunoSEQ multiplex PCR; TCRdb holds only in-frame clones, not every one. The table has some 130,000 clones, 70% to 90% seen once. Points on this clone: The junction departs from germline at one end; a sequencing error may be responsible.

The source material was PBMCs. This sequence was found in a man in his forties in good health and CMV-seronegative. The chain uses TRBV7-9 and TRBJ1-5; 7 nucleotides match TRBD1. The CDR3 nucleotides are TGTTCCAGCAGCTTGGATGGACAGGTGGGTCAGCCCCAGCATTTT. Translated: CSSSLDGQVGQPQHF.